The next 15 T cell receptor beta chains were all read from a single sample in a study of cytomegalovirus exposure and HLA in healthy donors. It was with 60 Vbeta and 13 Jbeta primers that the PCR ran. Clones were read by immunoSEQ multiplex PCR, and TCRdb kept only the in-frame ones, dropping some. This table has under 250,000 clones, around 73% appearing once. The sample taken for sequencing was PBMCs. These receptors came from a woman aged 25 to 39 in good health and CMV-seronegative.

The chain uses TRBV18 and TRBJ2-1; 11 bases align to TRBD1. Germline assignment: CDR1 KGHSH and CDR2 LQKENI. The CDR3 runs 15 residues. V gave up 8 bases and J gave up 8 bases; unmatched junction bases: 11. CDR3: CASAKTRTGGDEQFF. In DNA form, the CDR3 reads TGTGCCAGCGCAAAAACAAGGACAGGGGGCGATGAGCAGTTCTTC.

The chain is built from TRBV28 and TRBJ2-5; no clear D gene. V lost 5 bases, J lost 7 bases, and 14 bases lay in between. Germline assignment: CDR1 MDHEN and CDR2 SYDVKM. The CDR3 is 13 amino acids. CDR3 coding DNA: TGTGCCAGCAGTCTCATCGCGGTGGGGACCCAGTACTTC. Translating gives CASSLIAVGTQYF.

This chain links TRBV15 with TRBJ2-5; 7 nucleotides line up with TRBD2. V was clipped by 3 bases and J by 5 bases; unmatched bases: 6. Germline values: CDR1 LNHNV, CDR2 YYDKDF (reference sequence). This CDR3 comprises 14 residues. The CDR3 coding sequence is TGTGCCACCAGCAGGGGAGGGATGGGGGAGACCCAGTACTTC. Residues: CATSRGGMGETQYF.

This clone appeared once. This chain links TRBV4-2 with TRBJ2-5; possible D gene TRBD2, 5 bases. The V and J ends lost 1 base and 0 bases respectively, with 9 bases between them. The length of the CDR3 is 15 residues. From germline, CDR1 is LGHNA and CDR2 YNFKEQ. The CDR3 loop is CASSQGLDYQETQYF. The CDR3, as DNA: TGTGCCAGCAGCCAAGGTCTGGACTACCAAGAGACCCAGTACTTC.

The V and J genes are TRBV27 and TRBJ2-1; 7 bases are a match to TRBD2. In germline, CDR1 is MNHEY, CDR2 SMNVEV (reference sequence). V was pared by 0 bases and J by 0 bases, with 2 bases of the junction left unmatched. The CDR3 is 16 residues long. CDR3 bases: TGTGCCAGCAGTTTATCCGGGAGGACCTCCTACAATGAGCAGTTCTTC. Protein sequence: CASSLSGRTSYNEQFF.

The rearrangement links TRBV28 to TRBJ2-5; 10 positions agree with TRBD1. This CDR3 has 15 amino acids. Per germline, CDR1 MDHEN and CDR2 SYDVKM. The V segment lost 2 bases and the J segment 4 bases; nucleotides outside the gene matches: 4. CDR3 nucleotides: TGTGCCAGCAGTTTAGGAGACAGGGGGCGAGAGACCCAGTACTTC. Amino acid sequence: CASSLGDRGRETQYF.

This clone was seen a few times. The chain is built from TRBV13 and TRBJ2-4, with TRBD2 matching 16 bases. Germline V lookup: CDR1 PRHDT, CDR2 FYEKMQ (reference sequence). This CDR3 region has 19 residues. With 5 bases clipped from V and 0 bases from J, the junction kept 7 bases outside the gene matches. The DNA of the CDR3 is TGTGCCAGCAGCCCGGGGACTAGCGGGGGGGCCGTAGCCAAAAACATTCAGTACTTC. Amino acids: CASSPGTSGGAVAKNIQYF.

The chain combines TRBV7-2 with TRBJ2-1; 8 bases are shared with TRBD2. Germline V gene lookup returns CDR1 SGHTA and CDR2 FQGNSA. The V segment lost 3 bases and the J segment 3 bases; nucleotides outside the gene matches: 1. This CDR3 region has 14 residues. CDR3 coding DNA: TGTGCCAGCAGCTTTAGCGGGATCTACAATGAGCAGTTCTTC. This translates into CASSFSGIYNEQFF.

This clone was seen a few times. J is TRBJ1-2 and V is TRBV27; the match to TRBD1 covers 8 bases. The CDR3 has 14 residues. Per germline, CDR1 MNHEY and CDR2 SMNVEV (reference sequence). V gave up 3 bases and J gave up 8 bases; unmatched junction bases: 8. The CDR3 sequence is CASSFGVRGRGYTF. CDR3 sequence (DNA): TGTGCCAGCAGTTTCGGGGTCAGGGGGCGAGGCTACACCTTC.

This CDR3 is CSVSTGGFGYTF. CDR3 DNA sequence: TGCAGCGTTAGTACAGGGGGCTTTGGCTACACCTTC. The chain uses TRBV29-1 and TRBJ1-2; TRBD1 matches 9 bases. This CDR3 has 12 residues. Trimming removed 5 bases from V and 7 bases from J; junction bases left unmatched: 5. Germline V gives CDR1 SQVTM, CDR2 ANQGSEA.

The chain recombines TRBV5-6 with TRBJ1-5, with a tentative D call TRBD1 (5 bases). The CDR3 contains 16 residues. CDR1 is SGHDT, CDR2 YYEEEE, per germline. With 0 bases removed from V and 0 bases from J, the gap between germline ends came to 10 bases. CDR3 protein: CASSLGQRHSNQPQHF. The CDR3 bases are TGTGCCAGCAGCTTGGGACAGAGACATAGCAATCAGCCCCAGCATTTT.

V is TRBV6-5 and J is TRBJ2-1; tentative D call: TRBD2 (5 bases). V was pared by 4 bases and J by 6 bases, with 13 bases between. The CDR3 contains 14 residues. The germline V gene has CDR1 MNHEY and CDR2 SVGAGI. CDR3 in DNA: TGTGCCAGCAGTTCCGAAATCGGAGGCAATGAGCAGTTCTTC. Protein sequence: CASSSEIGGNEQFF.

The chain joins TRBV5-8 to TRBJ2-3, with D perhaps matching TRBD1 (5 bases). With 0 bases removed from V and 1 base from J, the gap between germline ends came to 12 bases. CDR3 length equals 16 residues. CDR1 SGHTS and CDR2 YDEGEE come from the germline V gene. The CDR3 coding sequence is TGTGCCAGCAGCTTGGTGCAGGGTTACCGCACAGATACGCAGTATTTT. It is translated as CASSLVQGYRTDTQYF.

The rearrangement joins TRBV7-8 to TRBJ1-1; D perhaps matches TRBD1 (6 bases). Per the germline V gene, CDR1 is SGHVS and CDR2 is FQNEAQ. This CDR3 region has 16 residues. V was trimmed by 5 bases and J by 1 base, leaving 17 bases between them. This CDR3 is CASSRRAGEPNTEAFF. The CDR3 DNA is TGTGCCAGCAGCCGAAGGGCAGGGGAGCCGAACACTGAAGCTTTCTTT.

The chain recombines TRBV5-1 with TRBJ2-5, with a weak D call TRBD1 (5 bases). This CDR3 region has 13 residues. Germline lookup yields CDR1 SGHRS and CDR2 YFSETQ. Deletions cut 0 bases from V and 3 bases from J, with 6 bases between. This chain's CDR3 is CASSLETEETQYF. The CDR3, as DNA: TGCGCCAGCAGCTTGGAGACAGAAGAGACCCAGTACTTC.